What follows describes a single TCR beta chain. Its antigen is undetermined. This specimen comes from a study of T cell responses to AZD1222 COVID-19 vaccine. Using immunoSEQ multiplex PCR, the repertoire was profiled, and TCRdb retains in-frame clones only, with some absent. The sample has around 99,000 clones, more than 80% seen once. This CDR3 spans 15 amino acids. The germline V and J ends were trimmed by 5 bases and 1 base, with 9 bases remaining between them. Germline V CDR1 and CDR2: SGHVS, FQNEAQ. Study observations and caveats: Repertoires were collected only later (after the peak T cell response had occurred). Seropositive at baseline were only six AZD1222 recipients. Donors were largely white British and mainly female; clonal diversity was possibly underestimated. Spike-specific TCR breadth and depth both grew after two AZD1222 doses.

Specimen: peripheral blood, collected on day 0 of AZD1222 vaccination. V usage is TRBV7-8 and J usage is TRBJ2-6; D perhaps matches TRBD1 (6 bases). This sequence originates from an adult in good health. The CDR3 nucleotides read TGTGCCAGCAGCAAAACAGGGTCTGGGGCCAACGTCCTGACTTTC. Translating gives CASSKTGSGANVLTF.